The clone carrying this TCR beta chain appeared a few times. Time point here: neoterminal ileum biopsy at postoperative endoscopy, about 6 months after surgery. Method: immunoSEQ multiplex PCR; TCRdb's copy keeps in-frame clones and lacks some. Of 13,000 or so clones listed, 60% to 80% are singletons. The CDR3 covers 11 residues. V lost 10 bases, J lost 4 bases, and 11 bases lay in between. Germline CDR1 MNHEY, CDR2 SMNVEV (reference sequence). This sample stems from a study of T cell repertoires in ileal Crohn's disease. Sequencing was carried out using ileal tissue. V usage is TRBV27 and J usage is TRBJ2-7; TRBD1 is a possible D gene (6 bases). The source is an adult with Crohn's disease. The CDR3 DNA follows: TGTGCCACCAGGGGCACTTACGAGCAGTACTTC. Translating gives CATRGTYEQYF.